In its sample, the clone carrying this TCR beta chain was seen once. Original methodology: Reference gene primer amplification gave nucleated cell count estimates. Measured with immunoSEQ multiplex PCR; TCRdb has only the in-frame clones, and not every one. V, J and clone size are taken as reported in that table, and D and trimming were inferred from the DNA itself. This sample has roughly 280,000 clones, with roughly 86% found just once. The sample belongs to a study of blood T cell repertoires in COVID-19. The wider study: Samples came from the United States, Italy and Spain, spanning acute and convalescent COVID-19. From T cells, B-cell-depleted T cells, or PBMCs came the material, which was cDNA or gDNA.

The CDR3 contains 9 residues. Trimming pared 11 bases from V and 11 bases from J, leaving 12 bases between. Germline V lookup: CDR1 SNHLY, CDR2 FYNNEI. The receptor was isolated from a man in his forties with active or convalescent COVID-19. The material sequenced was peripheral blood. The rearrangement links TRBV2 to TRBJ1-1, with no clear D. The CDR3 bases are TGTGCCTACTCGATGGAGGCTTTCTTT. This encodes CAYSMEAFF.